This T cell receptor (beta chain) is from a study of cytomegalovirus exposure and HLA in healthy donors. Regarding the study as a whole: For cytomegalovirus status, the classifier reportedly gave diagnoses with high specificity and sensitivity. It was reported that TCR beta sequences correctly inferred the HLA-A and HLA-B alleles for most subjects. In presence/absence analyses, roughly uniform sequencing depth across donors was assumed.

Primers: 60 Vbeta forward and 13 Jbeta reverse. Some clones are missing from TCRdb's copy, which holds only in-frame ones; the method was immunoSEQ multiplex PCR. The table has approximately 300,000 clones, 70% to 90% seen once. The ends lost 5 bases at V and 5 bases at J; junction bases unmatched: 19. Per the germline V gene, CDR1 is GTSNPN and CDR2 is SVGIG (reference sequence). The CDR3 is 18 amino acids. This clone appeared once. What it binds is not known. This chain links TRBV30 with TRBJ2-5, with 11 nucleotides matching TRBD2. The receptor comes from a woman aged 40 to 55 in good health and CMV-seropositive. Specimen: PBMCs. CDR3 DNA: TGTGCCTGGGACGACCATAAACTAGCGGGAGCTTCTTGGGAGACCCAGTACTTC. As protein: CAWDDHKLAGASWETQYF.